This entry lists 3 T cell receptor beta chains sequenced from one sample in a study of control samples from healthy donors and cancer patients. TCRdb keeps only in-frame clones here, not all; method: immunoSEQ multiplex PCR. The sample yields fewer than 85,000 clones, less than 95% seen once. The material sequenced was blood. Receptors originate from a young woman in good health.

This chain connects TRBV12-3 or TRBV12-4 to TRBJ1-1; D gene uncertain. This CDR3 has 11 amino acids. V gave up 1 base and J gave up 9 bases, with 6 bases separating them. CDR3 DNA sequence: TGTGCCAGCAGTTTAGGGGATCAAGCTTTCTTT. Its protein is CASSLGDQAFF.

This chain uses TRBV28 with TRBJ2-1; 9 nucleotides agree with TRBD1. This CDR3 spans 18 amino acids. Germline V gives CDR1 MDHEN, CDR2 SYDVKM. The ends lost 6 bases at V and 3 bases at J; junction bases unmatched: 15. CDR3 in DNA: TGTGCCAGCAGCCCCTTCCTGAGTGGGACAGGGTTCTACAATGAGCAGTTCTTC. Translation: CASSPFLSGTGFYNEQFF.

The rearrangement joins TRBV19 to TRBJ1-4; D is uncertain. Germline values: CDR1 LNHDA, CDR2 SQIVND (reference sequence). With 2 bases removed from V and 0 bases from J, the gap between germline ends came to 13 bases. This CDR3 spans 17 amino acids. The CDR3 loop reads CASSIRRSFSTNEKLFF. Written as DNA, the CDR3 is TGTGCCAGTAGTATAAGGCGCAGCTTTTCAACTAATGAAAAACTGTTTTTT.